A selection of T cell receptor beta chains follows, all from one sample in a study of T cell responses to AZD1222 COVID-19 vaccine. Using immunoSEQ multiplex PCR, the repertoire was profiled, and TCRdb retains in-frame clones only, with some absent. Of some 120,000 clones in the sample, roughly 86% were seen once. Source: peripheral blood, taken on day 0 of AZD1222 vaccination. Receptors originate from an adult in good health. Each CDR3 is given with its conserved first and last residue. The D gene is left open where the match is weak. Only part of the rows carry a size: once, few, many, or a class if the clone is expanded.

J gene,D gene,V gene,clone size,CDR3 DNA,CDR3 protein
TRBJ1-1,-,TRBV13,-,TGTGCCAGCAGCTCGACCTGGGGGGGAAGGAGTCTCCGGCACACTGAAGCTTTCTTT,CASSSTWGGRSLRHTEAFF
TRBJ1-1,-,TRBV7-9,-,TGTGCCAGCAGCCTCGGATATACTAACACTGAAGCTTTCTTT,CASSLGYTNTEAFF
TRBJ2-7,-,TRBV19,-,TGTGCCAGTACCCCTTCAATGACAGCGGGCGAGCAGTACTTC,CASTPSMTAGEQYF
TRBJ1-2,TRBD1,TRBV6-1,-,TGTGCCAGCAGTGAACCGGGACAGATGAAAAACTATGGCTACACCTTC,CASSEPGQMKNYGYTF
TRBJ2-7,-,TRBV11-2,medium-sized,TGTGCCAGCAGCTCAGACGCCTACGAGCAGTACTTC,CASSSDAYEQYF
TRBJ2-6,TRBD1,TRBV19,-,TGTGCCAGTAGTATCACAGGGGACGTTTCTGGGGCCAACGTCCTGACTTTC,CASSITGDVSGANVLTF
TRBJ1-1,-,TRBV25-1,-,TGTGCCAGCAGGTTCGACATGAACACTGAAGCTTTCTTT,CASRFDMNTEAFF
TRBJ2-5,-,TRBV6-2/TRBV6-3,-,TGTGCCAGCAGTTATCGTAGAAGTGTTAGGATCGAGCAGTCCCAAGAGACCCAGTACTTC,CASSYRRSVRIEQSQETQYF
TRBJ2-3,TRBD2,TRBV7-2,once,TGTGCCAGCAGCTTAGGCCCAGCGGGGGAAGGGGATACGCAGTATTTT,CASSLGPAGEGDTQYF
TRBJ2-2,-,TRBV7-8,few,TGTGCCAGCAGCTTAAGCGCGACCAGAAGCACCGGGGAGCTGTTTTTT,CASSLSATRSTGELFF
TRBJ1-2,-,TRBV27,-,TGTGCCAGCAGTTTAACGACTAACCCTAACTATGGCTACACCTTC,CASSLTTNPNYGYTF
TRBJ1-1,TRBD1,TRBV11-1,-,TGTGCCAGCAGCCTCGGGGGGACAGCTGAAGCTTTCTTT,CASSLGGTAEAFF
TRBJ1-1,TRBD1,TRBV9,-,TGTGCCAGCAGCGTATCCCCAACAGGGGAGACTGAAGCTTTCTTT,CASSVSPTGETEAFF
TRBJ1-1,-,TRBV6-6,-,TGTGCCAGCAGGCGAACAGGGACTAACACTGAAGCTTTCTTT,CASRRTGTNTEAFF
TRBJ1-1,TRBD1,TRBV30,-,TGTGCCTGGAAGACAGGGAGAGACACTGAAGCTTTCTTT,CAWKTGRDTEAFF
TRBJ2-7,-,TRBV6-1,-,TGTGCCAGCAGTGAAGGGGGAGGGGGCTCCTACGAGCAGTACTTC,CASSEGGGGSYEQYF
TRBJ1-3,-,TRBV7-2,-,TGTGCCAGCAGCTCAAGACAGGCCATCTCTGGAAACACCATATATTTT,CASSSRQAISGNTIYF
TRBJ1-2,-,TRBV27,once,TGTGCCAGCAGCCCACGGACAGTCTATGGAGACTACACCTTC,CASSPRTVYGDYTF
TRBJ1-5,-,TRBV3-1/TRBV3-2,-,TGTGCCAGCAGCCAAGACGGAGGGTATGGCAATCAGCCCCAGCATTTT,CASSQDGGYGNQPQHF
TRBJ2-3,TRBD2,TRBV6-4,few,TGTGCCAGCAGTGACCACCGCGACTCCGGGACTAGCGGCCCAGATACGCAGTATTTT,CASSDHRDSGTSGPDTQYF
TRBJ2-1,-,TRBV4-2,-,TGTGCCAGCAGCCAACACGGGGGCAATGAGCAGTTCTTC,CASSQHGGNEQFF
TRBJ2-3,-,TRBV6-1,-,TGTGCCAGCAGTGAACTGGGATTCTTTGGTGGTACGCAGTATTTT,CASSELGFFGGTQYF
TRBJ2-1,TRBD2,TRBV6-5,-,TGTGCCAGCAGTTACGGAGTGGGGGGGAATGAGCAGTTCTTC,CASSYGVGGNEQFF